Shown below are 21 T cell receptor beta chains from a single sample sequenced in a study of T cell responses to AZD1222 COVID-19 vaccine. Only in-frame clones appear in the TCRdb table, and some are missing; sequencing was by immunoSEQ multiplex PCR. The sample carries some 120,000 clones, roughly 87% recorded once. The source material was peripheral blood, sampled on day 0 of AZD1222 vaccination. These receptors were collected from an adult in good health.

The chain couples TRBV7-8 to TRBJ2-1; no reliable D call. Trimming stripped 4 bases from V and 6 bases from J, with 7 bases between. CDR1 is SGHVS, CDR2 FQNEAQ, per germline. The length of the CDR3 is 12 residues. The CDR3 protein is CASSSWINEQFF. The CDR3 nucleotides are TGTGCCAGCAGCTCCTGGATCAATGAGCAGTTCTTC.

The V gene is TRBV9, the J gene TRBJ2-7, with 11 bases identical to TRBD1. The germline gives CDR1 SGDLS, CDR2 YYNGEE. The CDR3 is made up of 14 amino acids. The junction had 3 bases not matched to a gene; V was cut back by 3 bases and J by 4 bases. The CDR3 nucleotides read TGTGCCAGCAGCGACGGACAGGGGGCGTACGAGCAGTACTTC. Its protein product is CASSDGQGAYEQYF.

CDR3 nucleotides: TGTGCCAGTACCCGGACTAGCGCATACAATGAGCAGTTCTTC. Its protein is CASTRTSAYNEQFF. The chain combines TRBV19 with TRBJ2-1, with 9 bases lining up with TRBD2. There are 14 residues in the CDR3. Germline CDR1 is LNHDA and CDR2 is SQIVND (reference sequence). J gave up 4 bases and V 7 bases, and 5 bases lay outside the gene matches.

The CDR3 region is CASSADRSASPLHF. DNA for the CDR3: TGTGCCAGCAGCGCAGACAGGTCGGCTTCACCCCTCCACTTT. This sequence joins TRBV9 and TRBJ1-6, with a weak D call TRBD1 (6 bases). CDR1 SGDLS and CDR2 YYNGEE come from the germline V gene. V was cut by 3 bases and J by 9 bases, with 13 bases left in between. The CDR3 has 14 residues. The full variable domain, rest sourced from reference TRBV9 and TRBJ1-6, is DSGVTQTPKHLITATGQRVTLRCSPRSGDLSVYWYQQSLDQGLQFLIQYYNGEERAKGNILERFSAQQFPDLHSELNLSSLELGDSALYFCASSADRSASPLHFGNGTRLTVT.

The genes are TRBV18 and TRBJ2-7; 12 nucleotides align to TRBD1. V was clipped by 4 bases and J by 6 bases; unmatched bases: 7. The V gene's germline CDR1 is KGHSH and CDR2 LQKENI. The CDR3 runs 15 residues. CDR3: CASSLGTGGDGEQYF. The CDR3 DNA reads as TGTGCCAGCTCACTAGGGACAGGGGGCGATGGCGAGCAGTACTTC.

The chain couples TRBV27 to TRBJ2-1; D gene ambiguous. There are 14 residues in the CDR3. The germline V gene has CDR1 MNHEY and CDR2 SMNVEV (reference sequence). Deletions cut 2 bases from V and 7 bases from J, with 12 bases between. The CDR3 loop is CASSLGSNVNEQFF. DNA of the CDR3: TGTGCCAGCAGTTTAGGGTCAAATGTTAATGAGCAGTTCTTC.

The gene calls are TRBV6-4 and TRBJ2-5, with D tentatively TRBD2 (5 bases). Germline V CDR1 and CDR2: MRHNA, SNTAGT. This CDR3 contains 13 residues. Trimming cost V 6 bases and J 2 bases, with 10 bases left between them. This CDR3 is CASSLAPQETQYF. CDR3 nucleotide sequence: TGTGCCAGCAGCCTAGCCCCTCAAGAGACCCAGTACTTC.

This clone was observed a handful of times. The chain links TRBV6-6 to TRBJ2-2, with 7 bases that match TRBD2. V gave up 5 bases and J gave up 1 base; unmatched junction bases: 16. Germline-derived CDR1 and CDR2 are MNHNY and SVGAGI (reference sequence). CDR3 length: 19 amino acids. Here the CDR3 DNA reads TGTGCCAGCAGTCCCCTCAGCAGCGGGATTCTGGAGAACACCGGGGAGCTGTTTTTT. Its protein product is CASSPLSSGILENTGELFF.

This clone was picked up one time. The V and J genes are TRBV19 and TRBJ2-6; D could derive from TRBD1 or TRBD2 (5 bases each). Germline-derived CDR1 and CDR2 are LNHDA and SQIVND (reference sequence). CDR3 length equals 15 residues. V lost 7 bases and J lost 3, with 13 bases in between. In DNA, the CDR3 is TGTGCCAGTACCCTCGGGGCGCATGGGGCCAACGTCCTGACTTTC. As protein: CASTLGAHGANVLTF.

In nucleotides, the CDR3 is TGCGCCAGCAGCTTGTCTGCAGGGTATACCGGGGAGCTGTTTTTT. As protein: CASSLSAGYTGELFF. The V call is TRBV5-1, the J call TRBJ2-2; the D gene is possibly TRBD1 (5 bases). V shed 1 base and J shed 5 bases, with 12 bases lying between them. The CDR3 has 15 amino acids. CDR1 is SGHRS, CDR2 YFSETQ, per germline.

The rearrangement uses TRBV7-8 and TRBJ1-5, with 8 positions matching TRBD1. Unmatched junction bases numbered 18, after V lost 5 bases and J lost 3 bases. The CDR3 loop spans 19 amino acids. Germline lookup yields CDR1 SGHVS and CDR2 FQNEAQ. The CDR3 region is CASSLERTGFYLNNQPQHF. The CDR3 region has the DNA TGTGCCAGCAGCCTAGAACGGACAGGGTTTTATCTTAACAATCAGCCCCAGCATTTT.

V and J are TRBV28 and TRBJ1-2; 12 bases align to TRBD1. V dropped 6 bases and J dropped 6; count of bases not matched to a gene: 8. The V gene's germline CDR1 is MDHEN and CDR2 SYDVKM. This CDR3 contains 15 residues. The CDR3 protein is CASSSSGQGADGYTF. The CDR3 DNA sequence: TGTGCCAGCAGCTCCTCGGGACAGGGGGCCGATGGCTACACCTTC.

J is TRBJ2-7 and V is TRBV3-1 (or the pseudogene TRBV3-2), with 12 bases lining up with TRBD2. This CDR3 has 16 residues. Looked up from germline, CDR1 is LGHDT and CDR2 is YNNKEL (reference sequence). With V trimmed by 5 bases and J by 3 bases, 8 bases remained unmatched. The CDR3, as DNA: TGTGCCAGCAGCTCCAGGACTAGCGGGACAATCTACGAGCAGTACTTC. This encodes CASSSRTSGTIYEQYF.

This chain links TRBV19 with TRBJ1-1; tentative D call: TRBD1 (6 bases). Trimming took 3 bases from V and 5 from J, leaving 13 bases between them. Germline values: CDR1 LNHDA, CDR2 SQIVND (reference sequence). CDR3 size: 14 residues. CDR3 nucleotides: TGTGCCAGTAGTATGGTAGCAGGGGAAACTGAAGCTTTCTTT. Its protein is CASSMVAGETEAFF.

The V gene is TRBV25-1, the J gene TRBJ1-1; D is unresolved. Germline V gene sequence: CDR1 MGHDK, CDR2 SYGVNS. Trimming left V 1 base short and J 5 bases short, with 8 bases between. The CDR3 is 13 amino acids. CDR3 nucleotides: TGTGCCAGCAGTGAATTAGAGAGGACTGAAGCTTTCTTT. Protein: CASSELERTEAFF.

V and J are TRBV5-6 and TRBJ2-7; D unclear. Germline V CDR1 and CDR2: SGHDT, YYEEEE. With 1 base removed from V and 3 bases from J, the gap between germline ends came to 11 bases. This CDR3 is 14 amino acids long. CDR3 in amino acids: CASSLTAPGYEQYF. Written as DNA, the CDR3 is TGTGCCAGCAGCTTGACAGCCCCGGGCTACGAGCAGTACTTC. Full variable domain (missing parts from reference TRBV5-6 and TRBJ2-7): DAGVTQSPTHLIKTRGQQVTLRCSPKSGHDTVSWYQQALGQGPQFIFQYYEEEERQRGNFPDRFSGHQFPNYSSELNVNALLLGDSALYLCASSLTAPGYEQYFGPGTRLTVT.

The DNA of the CDR3 is TGTGCCAGCAGTTTATCGGGTCGGGGCTACAATGAGCAGTTCTTC. It yields the protein CASSLSGRGYNEQFF. The rearrangement links TRBV27 to TRBJ2-1; possible D gene TRBD2, 5 bases. Trimming shortened V by 0 bases and J by 3 bases, and 9 bases separated the two germline ends. This CDR3 comprises 15 residues. The germline V gene has CDR1 MNHEY and CDR2 SMNVEV (reference sequence).

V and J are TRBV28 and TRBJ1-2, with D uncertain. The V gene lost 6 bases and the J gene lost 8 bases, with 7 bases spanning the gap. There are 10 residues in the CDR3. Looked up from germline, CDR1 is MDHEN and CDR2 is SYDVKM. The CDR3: CASRSRGYTF. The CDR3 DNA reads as TGTGCCAGCAGATCGCGCGGCTACACCTTC.

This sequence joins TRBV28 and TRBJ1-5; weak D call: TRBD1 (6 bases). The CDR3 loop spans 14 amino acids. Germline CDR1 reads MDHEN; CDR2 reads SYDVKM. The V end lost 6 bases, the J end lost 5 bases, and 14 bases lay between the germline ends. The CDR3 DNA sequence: TGTGCCAGCAGCCTCGGACAGCCTTATCAGCCCCAGCATTTT. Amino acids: CASSLGQPYQPQHF. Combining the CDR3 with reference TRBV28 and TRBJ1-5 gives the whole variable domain DVKVTQSSRYLVKRTGEKVFLECVQDMDHENMFWYRQDPGLGLRLIYFSYDVKMKEKGDIPEGYSVSREKKERFSLILESASTNQTSMYLCASSLGQPYQPQHFGDGTRLSIL.

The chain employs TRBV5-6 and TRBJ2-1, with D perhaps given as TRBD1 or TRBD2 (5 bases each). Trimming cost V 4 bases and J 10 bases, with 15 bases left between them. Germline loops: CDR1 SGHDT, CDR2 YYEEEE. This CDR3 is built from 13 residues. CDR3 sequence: CASSPLGTGEQFF. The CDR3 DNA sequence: TGTGCCAGCAGCCCCTTGGGGACCGGGGAGCAGTTCTTC.

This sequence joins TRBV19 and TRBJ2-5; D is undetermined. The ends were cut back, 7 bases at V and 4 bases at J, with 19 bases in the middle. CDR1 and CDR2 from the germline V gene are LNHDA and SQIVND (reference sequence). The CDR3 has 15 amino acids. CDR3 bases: TGTGCCAGTACCACGGGCTGGGATAGCCTAGAGACCCAGTACTTC. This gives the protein CASTTGWDSLETQYF.